Each of the 10 T cell receptor beta chains below was sequenced from the same sample in a study of radiotherapy plus CTLA-4 blockade in lung cancer. Produced via immunoSEQ multiplex PCR; TCRdb's table is partial and in-frame only. This table has tens of thousands of clones, approximately 84% appearing once. The specimen comprised peripheral blood, sampled from a patient treated with radiotherapy plus ipilimumab. The receptors derive from a human donor with non-small cell lung cancer whose response to radiotherapy plus ipilimumab could not be evaluated.

Regarding this clone: The sample carries other DNA sequences with the same CDR3. The genes are TRBV9 and TRBJ2-1; 9 bases are shared with TRBD2. Germline trimming cut 3 bases from V and 4 bases from J; bases unmatched to any gene: 5. Germline CDR1 is SGDLS and CDR2 is YYNGEE. The CDR3 spans 15 residues. The CDR3 DNA reads TGTGCCAGCAGCGCCGAGACTAGCGGATACAATGAGCAGTTCTTC. Amino acid sequence: CASSAETSGYNEQFF.

This chain joins TRBV7-2 and TRBJ2-2; 10 positions match TRBD1. This CDR3 has 16 amino acids. With V trimmed by 7 bases and J by 3 bases, 8 bases remained unmatched. Germline CDR1 is SGHTA and CDR2 is FQGNSA. DNA for the CDR3: TGTGCCAGCAAAGGACGGGGGACAGGGGACACCGGGGAGCTGTTTTTT. It translates to CASKGRGTGDTGELFF.

This chain links TRBV4-3 with TRBJ1-2, with TRBD1 matching 9 bases. Germline CDR1 is LGHNA and CDR2 is YSLEER. CDR3 length equals 14 residues. J gave up 8 bases and V 3 bases, and 7 bases lay outside the gene matches. The CDR3 DNA reads TGCGCCAGCAGCCAGGGACAGGGAAGGGCGGGCTACACCTTC. Its protein is CASSQGQGRAGYTF.

The rearrangement uses TRBV7-9 and TRBJ2-2; D not resolved. Trimming cost V 1 base and J 4 bases, with 10 bases left between them. Germline CDR1 SEHNR, CDR2 FQNEAQ (reference sequence). This CDR3 comprises 15 residues. The CDR3 is CASSLETGSTGELFF. CDR3 nucleotides: TGTGCCAGCAGCTTAGAGACGGGTTCCACCGGGGAGCTGTTTTTT.

The genes are TRBV15 and TRBJ2-7, with 9 positions matching TRBD1. V lost 1 base, J lost 2 bases, and 6 bases stayed unmatched. The CDR3 covers 16 residues. Germline lookup yields CDR1 LNHNV and CDR2 YYDKDF (reference sequence). The CDR3: CATSRGQGDRAYEQYF. The DNA for the CDR3 is TGTGCCACCAGCAGAGGACAGGGGGATCGCGCCTACGAGCAGTACTTC.

The chain combines TRBV5-1 with TRBJ2-2; a possible D gene is TRBD2 (6 bases). This CDR3 has 16 amino acids. Germline loops: CDR1 SGHRS, CDR2 YFSETQ. Trimming cost V 0 bases and J 1 base, with 10 bases left between them. CDR3 bases: TGCGCCAGCAGCTTGGTTAGCGGTGTGAACACCGGGGAGCTGTTTTTT. Encoded protein: CASSLVSGVNTGELFF. Variable domain in full (rest from reference TRBV5-1 and TRBJ2-2): KAGVTQTPRYLIKTRGQQVTLSCSPISGHRSVSWYQQTPGQGLQFLFEYFSETQRNKGNFPGRFSGRQFSNSRSEMNVSTLELGDSALYLCASSLVSGVNTGELFFGEGSRLTVL.

This chain connects TRBV19 to TRBJ2-1; the match to TRBD2 covers 7 bases. Unmatched junction bases numbered 7, after V lost 3 bases and J lost 5 bases. Germline assignment: CDR1 LNHDA and CDR2 SQIVND (reference sequence). The CDR3 length is 15 residues. In DNA form, the CDR3 reads TGTGCCAGTAGTATCTTGTCTAGCGGCGACAATGAGCAGTTCTTC. Amino acid sequence: CASSILSSGDNEQFF.

For the CDR3, the DNA is TGCGCCAGTCGGGGGGACCCAACTAATGAAAAACTGTTTTTT. Its protein is CASRGDPTNEKLFF. V is TRBV5-1 and J is TRBJ1-4, with D maybe TRBD1 (5 bases). The CDR3 sequence is 14 residues long. V was pared by 8 bases and J by 0 bases, with 11 bases between. Germline CDR1 SGHRS, CDR2 YFSETQ.

The V call is TRBV28, the J call TRBJ1-3; 8 nucleotides line up with TRBD1. Germline lookup yields CDR1 MDHEN and CDR2 SYDVKM. This CDR3 has 18 residues. Trimming at V came to 5 bases and at J to 4 bases, leaving 16 bases not matched to a gene. The CDR3 sequence is CASSRQGGRTGRGNTIYF. The CDR3 nucleotides are TGTGCCAGCAGTCGCCAGGGCGGAAGGACAGGGAGAGGAAACACCATATATTTT.

The CDR3 DNA reads TGTGCCAGCAGGTCCTCGGGACTGAATAATTCACCCCTCCACTTT. Its translation: CASRSSGLNNSPLHF. This chain joins TRBV11-2 and TRBJ1-6, with D possibly being TRBD1 (5 bases). The CDR3 length is 15 residues. Trimming removed 6 bases from V and 5 bases from J, with 14 bases in between. From germline, CDR1 is SGHAT and CDR2 FQNNGV.